This T cell receptor (beta chain) was retrieved from a study of blood T cell repertoires in COVID-19. About the research overall: The analysed material was cDNA or gDNA that came from T cells, B-cell-depleted T cells, or PBMCs.

Per the original data handling: Amplification of reference gene primers provided the estimated nucleated cell counts. Assay: immunoSEQ multiplex PCR; the TCRdb copy retains only in-frame clones and omits some. The V and J calls and clone size are taken from that table; D and trimming were inferred from the DNA. The data contain around 260,000 clones, 83% of them seen just once; the ten biggest clones take up roughly 9.4%. The germline V gene encodes CDR1 SGHTA and CDR2 FQGTGA. The V and J ends lost 5 bases and 5 bases, in that order; junction bases with no gene match: 11. The CDR3 spans 15 residues. Sequencing used peripheral blood. This chain joins TRBV7-3 and TRBJ1-2; 7 bases match TRBD1. This sequence was found in a woman between 45 and 60 years old who had recovered from COVID-19. CDR3 nucleotide sequence: TGTGCCAGCAGCCCGGGACGTCCCAGGGGGTATGGCTACACCTTC. It yields the protein CASSPGRPRGYGYTF.